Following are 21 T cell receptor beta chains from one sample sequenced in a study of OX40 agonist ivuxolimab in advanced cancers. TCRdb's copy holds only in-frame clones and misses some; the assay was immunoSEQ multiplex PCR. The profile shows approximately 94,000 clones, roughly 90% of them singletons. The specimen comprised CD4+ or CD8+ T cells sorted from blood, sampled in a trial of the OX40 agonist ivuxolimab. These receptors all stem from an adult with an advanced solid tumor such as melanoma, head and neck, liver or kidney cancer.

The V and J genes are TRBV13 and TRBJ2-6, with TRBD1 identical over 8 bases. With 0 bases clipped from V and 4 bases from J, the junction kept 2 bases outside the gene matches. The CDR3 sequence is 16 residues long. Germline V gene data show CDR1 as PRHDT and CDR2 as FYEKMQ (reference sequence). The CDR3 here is CASSLGTGAGANVLTF. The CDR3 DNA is TGTGCCAGCAGCTTAGGGACAGGGGCCGGGGCCAACGTCCTGACTTTC.

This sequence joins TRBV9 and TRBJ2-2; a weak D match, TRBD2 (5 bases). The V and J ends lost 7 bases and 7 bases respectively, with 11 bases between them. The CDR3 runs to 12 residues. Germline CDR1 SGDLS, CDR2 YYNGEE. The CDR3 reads CASGRGGGELFF. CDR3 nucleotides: TGTGCCAGCGGTAGAGGAGGCGGGGAGCTGTTTTTT.

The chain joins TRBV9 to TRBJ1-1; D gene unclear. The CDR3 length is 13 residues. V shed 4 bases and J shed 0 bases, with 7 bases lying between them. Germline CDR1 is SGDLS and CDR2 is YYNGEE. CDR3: CASSRTVNTEAFF. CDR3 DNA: TGTGCCAGCAGCCGTACAGTGAACACTGAAGCTTTCTTT.

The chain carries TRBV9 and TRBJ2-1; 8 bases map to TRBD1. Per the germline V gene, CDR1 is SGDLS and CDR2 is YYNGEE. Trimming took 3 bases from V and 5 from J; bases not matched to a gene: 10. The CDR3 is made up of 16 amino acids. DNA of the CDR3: TGTGCCAGCAGCGACCCAGGCAGGGGGCGGCACAATGAGCAGTTCTTC. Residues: CASSDPGRGRHNEQFF.

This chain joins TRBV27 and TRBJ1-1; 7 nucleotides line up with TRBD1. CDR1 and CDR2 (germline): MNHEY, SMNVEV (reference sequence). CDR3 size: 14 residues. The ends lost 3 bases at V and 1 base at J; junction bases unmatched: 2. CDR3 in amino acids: CASSFRGGNTEAFF. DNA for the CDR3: TGTGCCAGCAGTTTCAGGGGGGGGAACACTGAAGCTTTCTTT.

The CDR3 DNA reads TGCGCCAGCAGCCAAGATGGCGGGGGGCAAGAGACCCAGTACTTC. It codes for CASSQDGGGQETQYF. The V gene is TRBV4-3, the J gene TRBJ2-5; the match to TRBD2 covers 8 bases. CDR1 LGHNA and CDR2 YSLEER come from the germline V gene. V was clipped by 0 bases and J by 2 bases; unmatched bases: 2. The length of the CDR3 is 15 residues.

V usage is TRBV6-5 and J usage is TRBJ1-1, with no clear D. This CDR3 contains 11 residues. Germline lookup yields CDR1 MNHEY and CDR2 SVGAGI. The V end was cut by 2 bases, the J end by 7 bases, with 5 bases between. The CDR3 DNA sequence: TGTGCCAGCAGTTACCCGGATGAAGCTTTCTTT. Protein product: CASSYPDEAFF.

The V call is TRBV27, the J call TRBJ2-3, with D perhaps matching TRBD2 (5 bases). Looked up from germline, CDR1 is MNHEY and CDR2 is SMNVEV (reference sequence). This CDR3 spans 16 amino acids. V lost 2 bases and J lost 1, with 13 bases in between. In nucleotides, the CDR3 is TGTGCCAGCAGTTTAGGGAGTAGGGTGGGCACAGATACGCAGTATTTT. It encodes CASSLGSRVGTDTQYF.

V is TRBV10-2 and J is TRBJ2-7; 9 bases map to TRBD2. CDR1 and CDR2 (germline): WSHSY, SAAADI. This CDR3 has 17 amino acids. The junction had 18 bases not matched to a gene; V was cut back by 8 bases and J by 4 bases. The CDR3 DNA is TGCGCCAGCGGAGGAGGTTTGGCGGGGGGGCTATCATACGAGCAGTACTTC. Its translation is CASGGGLAGGLSYEQYF.

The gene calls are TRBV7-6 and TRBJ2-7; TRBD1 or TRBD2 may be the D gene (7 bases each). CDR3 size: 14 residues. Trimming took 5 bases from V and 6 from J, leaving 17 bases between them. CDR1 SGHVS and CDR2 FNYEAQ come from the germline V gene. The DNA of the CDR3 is TGTGCCAGCAGCCCCGACAGGGAGGGGCGCGAGCAGTACTTC. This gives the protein CASSPDREGREQYF.

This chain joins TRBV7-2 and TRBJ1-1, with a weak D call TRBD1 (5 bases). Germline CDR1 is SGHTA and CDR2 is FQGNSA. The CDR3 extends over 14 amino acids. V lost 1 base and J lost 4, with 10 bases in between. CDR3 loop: CASSLGKGFTEAFF. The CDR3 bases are TGTGCCAGCAGCTTAGGGAAGGGGTTCACTGAAGCTTTCTTT.

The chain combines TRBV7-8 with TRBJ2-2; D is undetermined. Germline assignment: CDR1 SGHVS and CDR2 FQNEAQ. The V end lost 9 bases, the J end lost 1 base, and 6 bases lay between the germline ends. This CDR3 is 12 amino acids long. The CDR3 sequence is CARLENTGELFF. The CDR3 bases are TGTGCCAGACTTGAGAACACCGGGGAGCTGTTTTTT.

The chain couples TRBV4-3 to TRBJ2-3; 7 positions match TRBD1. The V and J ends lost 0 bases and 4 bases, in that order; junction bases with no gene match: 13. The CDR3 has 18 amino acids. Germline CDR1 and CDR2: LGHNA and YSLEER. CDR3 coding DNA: TGCGCCAGCAGCCAAGAACGGAACAGGGGATGGGAGCCAGATACGCAGTATTTT. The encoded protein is CASSQERNRGWEPDTQYF.

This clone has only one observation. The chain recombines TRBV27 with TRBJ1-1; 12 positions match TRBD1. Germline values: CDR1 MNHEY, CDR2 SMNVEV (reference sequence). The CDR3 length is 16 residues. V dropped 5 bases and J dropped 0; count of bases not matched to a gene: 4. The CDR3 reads CASSPGQGALNTEAFF. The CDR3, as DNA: TGTGCCAGCAGTCCGGGACAGGGGGCGCTGAACACTGAAGCTTTCTTT.

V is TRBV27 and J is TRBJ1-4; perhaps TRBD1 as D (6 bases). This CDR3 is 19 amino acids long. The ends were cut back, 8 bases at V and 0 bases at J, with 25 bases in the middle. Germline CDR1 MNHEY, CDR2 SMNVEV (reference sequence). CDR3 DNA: TGTGCCAGCCCCCCGATGGGGGCCAGCGATAAAGCAACTAATGAAAAACTGTTTTTT. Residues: CASPPMGASDKATNEKLFF.

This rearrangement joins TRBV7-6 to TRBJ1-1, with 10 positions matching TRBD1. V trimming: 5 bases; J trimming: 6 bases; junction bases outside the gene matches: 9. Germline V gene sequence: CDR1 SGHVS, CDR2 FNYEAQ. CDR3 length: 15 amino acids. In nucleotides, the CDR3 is TGTGCCAGCAGCCAACCCCCCGGGACAGGGGCTGAAGCTTTCTTT. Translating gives CASSQPPGTGAEAFF.

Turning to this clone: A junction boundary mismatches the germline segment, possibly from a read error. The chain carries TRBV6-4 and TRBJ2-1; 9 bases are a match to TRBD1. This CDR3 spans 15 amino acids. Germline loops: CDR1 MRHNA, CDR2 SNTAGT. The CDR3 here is CASSYSAGQGSEQFF. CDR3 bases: TGTGCCAGCAGTTACTCAGCGGGACAGGGTAGTGAGCAGTTCTTC.

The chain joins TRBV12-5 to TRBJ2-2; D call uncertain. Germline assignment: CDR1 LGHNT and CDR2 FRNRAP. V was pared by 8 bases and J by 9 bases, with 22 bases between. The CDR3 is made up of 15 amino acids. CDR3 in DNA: TGTGCTAGTACGAGTTCTCCTAGTTTAAGATGGGAGCTGTTTTTT. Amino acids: CASTSSPSLRWELFF.

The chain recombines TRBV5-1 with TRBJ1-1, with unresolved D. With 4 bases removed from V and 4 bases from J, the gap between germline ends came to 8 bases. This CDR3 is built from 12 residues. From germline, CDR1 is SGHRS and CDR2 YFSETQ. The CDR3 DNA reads TGCGCCAGCAGCGCGCCGGGCACTGAAGCTTTCTTT. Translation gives CASSAPGTEAFF.

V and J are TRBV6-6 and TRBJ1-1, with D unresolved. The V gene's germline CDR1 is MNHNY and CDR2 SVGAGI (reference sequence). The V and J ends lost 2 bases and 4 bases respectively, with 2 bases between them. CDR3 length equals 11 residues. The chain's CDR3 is CASSYSTEAFF. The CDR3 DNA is TGTGCCAGCAGTTACAGCACTGAAGCTTTCTTT.

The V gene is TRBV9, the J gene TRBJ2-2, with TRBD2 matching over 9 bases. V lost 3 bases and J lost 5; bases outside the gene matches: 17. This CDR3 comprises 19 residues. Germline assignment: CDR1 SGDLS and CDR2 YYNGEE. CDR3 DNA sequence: TGTGCCAGCAGCGATCAACTATTAGCGGGAGATATGGAGACCGGGGAGCTGTTTTTT. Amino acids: CASSDQLLAGDMETGELFF.